The 14 T cell receptor beta chains reported below all come from one sample, sequenced in a study of T cells expressing NK-cell markers. Reanalyzing the 5' RACE reads, TCRdb keeps one entry per CDR3 protein, without DNA. This repertoire includes under 200,000 distinct CDR3 sequences. The source material was blood T cells: a sorted CD56 or NKG2C T cell subset, CD4+ or CD8+ T cells, or bulk PBMC T cells (not recorded which). The source is a woman between 18 and 70 years old in good health.

V is TRBV9 and J is TRBJ2-1; TCRdb picks TRBD2, but there is no DNA to check that call. Germline CDR1 and CDR2: SGDLS and YYNGEE. The CDR3 loop spans 15 amino acids. CDR3: CASSAGTSGGGEQFF.

CDR3 sequence reads: CASGSRTGTYEQYF. V and J are TRBV6-1 and TRBJ2-7; TCRdb returns TRBD1, unconfirmable since there is no DNA. Germline values: CDR1 MNHNS, CDR2 SASEGT. This CDR3 is 14 amino acids long.

The gene calls are TRBV3-1 and TRBJ2-1; TCRdb's D gene call, TRBD2, goes unchecked for lack of DNA. The CDR3 consists of 15 residues. Per germline, CDR1 LGHDT and CDR2 YNNKEL (reference sequence). The CDR3 spells CASSPSGTSRHEQFF.

The chain combines TRBV5-1 with TRBJ2-5; TCRdb's D call, TRBD2, is unchecked because there is no DNA. The CDR3 runs to 14 residues. Germline values: CDR1 SGHRS, CDR2 YFSETQ. CDR3 protein: CASSLTSGYETQYF.

The genes are TRBV12-3 or TRBV12-4 and TRBJ2-2; the TRBD2 assignment by TCRdb is unverifiable without DNA. This CDR3 is 17 amino acids long. The CDR3 reads CASSFQGGGTVFGELFF.

This chain links TRBV27 with TRBJ2-3; TCRdb picks TRBD1, but there is no DNA to check that call. CDR3 length: 14 residues. The germline V gene encodes CDR1 MNHEY and CDR2 SMNVEV (reference sequence). The CDR3 sequence: CASKVGGSTDTQYF.

V usage is TRBV20-1 and J usage is TRBJ2-1; absent DNA, TCRdb's TRBD1 call cannot be checked. The germline V gene has CDR1 DFQATT and CDR2 SNEGSKA (reference sequence). The CDR3 spans 14 residues. Here the CDR3 reads CSARDGRSTDEQFF.

The CDR3 sequence is CASSYDRGLNEQFF. The chain recombines TRBV5-1 with TRBJ2-1; without DNA, the TCRdb call of TRBD1 cannot be checked. CDR1 SGHRS and CDR2 YFSETQ come from the germline V gene. The CDR3 runs to 14 residues.

CDR3 sequence reads: CASSVLGVETQYF. This chain uses TRBV2 with TRBJ2-5. This CDR3 comprises 13 residues. CDR1 and CDR2 (germline): SNHLY, FYNNEI.

This chain uses TRBV28 with TRBJ1-2; TCRdb picks TRBD1, but there is no DNA to check that call. Germline V gene lookup returns CDR1 MDHEN and CDR2 SYDVKM. This CDR3 is built from 13 residues. The chain's CDR3 is CATASGDRVGYTF.

The V and J genes are TRBV3-1 and TRBJ2-1; there is no DNA to check the TCRdb D call of TRBD2. Germline CDR1 LGHDT, CDR2 YNNKEL (reference sequence). CDR3 length: 14 amino acids. The CDR3 loop is CASSQGLPNNEQFF.

The rearrangement joins TRBV11-1 to TRBJ2-3; no DNA is available, so the TRBD2 call from TCRdb remains unchecked. Germline V lookup: CDR1 SGHAT, CDR2 FQDESV (reference sequence). The CDR3 sequence is 18 residues long. The CDR3 loop reads CASSFPKPGLAGLDTQYF.

V gene TRBV27 combines with J gene TRBJ2-1; no DNA is available, so the TRBD1 call from TCRdb remains unchecked. The CDR3 is 16 residues long. Germline CDR1 MNHEY, CDR2 SMNVEV (reference sequence). CDR3 loop: CASSPLWGFLYNEQFF.

The genes are TRBV20-1 and TRBJ2-7; lacking DNA, the TRBD2 call made by TCRdb goes unchecked. There are 14 residues in the CDR3. Germline V lookup: CDR1 DFQATT, CDR2 SNEGSKA (reference sequence). CDR3 sequence reads: CSARKAGLTYEQYF.